The 11 T cell receptor beta chains listed next were all sequenced from one sample in a study of cytomegalovirus exposure and HLA in healthy donors. It was with 60 Vbeta and 13 Jbeta primers that the PCR ran. Produced via immunoSEQ multiplex PCR; TCRdb's table is partial and in-frame only. Altogether some 130,000 clones are present, around 79% being singletons, with the ten largest covering around 3.3%. The sample consisted of PBMCs. Receptors originate from a woman aged 25-40 years in good health and CMV-seropositive.

The chain joins TRBV6-6 to TRBJ2-2; 11 bases map to TRBD1. In germline, CDR1 is MNHNY, CDR2 SVGAGI (reference sequence). The CDR3 runs 16 residues. With V trimmed by 6 bases and J by 4 bases, 7 bases remained unmatched. CDR3 residues: CASRSGQGAGTGELFF. CDR3 sequence (DNA): TGTGCCAGCAGATCCGGACAGGGGGCTGGCACCGGGGAGCTGTTTTTT.

The gene calls are TRBV7-9 and TRBJ2-7, with D tentatively TRBD2 (6 bases). Trimming stripped 5 bases from V and 3 bases from J, with 17 bases between. This CDR3 comprises 15 residues. Germline CDR1 is SEHNR and CDR2 is FQNEAQ (reference sequence). The CDR3 coding sequence is TGTGCCAGCAGCACCCTGGCGGGGATCAACTACGAGCAGTACTTC. Amino acid sequence: CASSTLAGINYEQYF.

The chain recombines TRBV5-1 with TRBJ2-5, with TRBD2 matching over 8 bases. V dropped 4 bases and J dropped 4; count of bases not matched to a gene: 6. This CDR3 spans 14 amino acids. CDR1 and CDR2 (germline): SGHRS, YFSETQ. In DNA, the CDR3 is TGCGCCAGCAGCCCTGGGACTAGAGGAGAGACCCAGTACTTC. Translating gives CASSPGTRGETQYF.

This chain connects TRBV7-9 to TRBJ1-3; D unclear. Germline lookup yields CDR1 SEHNR and CDR2 FQNEAQ (reference sequence). Deletions cut 6 bases from V and 0 bases from J, with 12 bases between. The CDR3 sequence is 15 residues long. CDR3 DNA: TGTGCCAGCAGTCGCAACACGGGCTCTGGAAACACCATATATTTT. Encoded protein: CASSRNTGSGNTIYF.

This clone has just a few counts. This chain links TRBV30 with TRBJ1-4; D is unclear. Germline V gene sequence: CDR1 GTSNPN, CDR2 SVGIG (reference sequence). V shed 8 bases and J shed 10 bases, with 17 bases lying between them. CDR3 size: 12 residues. For the CDR3, the DNA is TGTGCCACCCCGAGGCCTGGTGGAAAACTGTTTTTT. This sequence encodes CATPRPGGKLFF.

CDR3 amino acids: CASSLGQDYEQYF. The CDR3 DNA reads as TGCGCCAGCAGCTTGGGACAAGACTACGAGCAGTACTTC. The chain joins TRBV5-1 to TRBJ2-5; no clear D gene. Matching the DNA end better, TRBJ2-7 makes the J call doubtful. Germline loops: CDR1 SGHRS, CDR2 YFSETQ. The CDR3 has 13 amino acids.

This rearrangement joins TRBV7-6 to TRBJ2-7; 9 bases map to TRBD1. V shed 4 bases, J shed 1 base, and the junction held 8 bases outside the gene matches. CDR3 length equals 16 residues. Germline V gene data show CDR1 as SGHVS and CDR2 as FNYEAQ. CDR3 in DNA: TGTGCCAGCAGCTCCGTCTCGGGACAGGGTTCCTACGAGCAGTACTTC. Amino acids: CASSSVSGQGSYEQYF. Complete variable domain (other parts from reference TRBV7-6 and TRBJ2-7): GAGVSQSPRYKVTKRGQDVALRCDPISGHVSLYWYRQALGQGPEFLTYFNYEAQQDKSGLPNDRFSAERPEGSISTLTIQRTEQRDSAMYRCASSSVSGQGSYEQYFGPGTRLTVT.

The chain couples TRBV5-6 to TRBJ1-1, with D possibly TRBD1 on 5 matching bases. CDR1 and CDR2 (germline): SGHDT, YYEEEE. The germline V and J ends were trimmed by 4 bases and 3 bases, with 7 bases remaining between them. The CDR3 has 12 amino acids. CDR3 DNA sequence: TGTGCCAGCAGCGCAGGGCACACTGAAGCTTTCTTT. Protein sequence: CASSAGHTEAFF.

The chain is built from TRBV5-4 and TRBJ2-5; TRBD2 matches at 11 bases. The end of the DNA fits TRBJ2-7 better, so the J call may be wrong. Germline lookup yields CDR1 SGHNT and CDR2 YYREEE (reference sequence). This CDR3 is 16 amino acids long. In DNA form, the CDR3 reads TGTGCCAGCAGCTTGGGCCTAGCGGGGGGTTCCTACGAGCAGTACTTC. Translating it yields CASSLGLAGGSYEQYF.

The genes are TRBV6-6 and TRBJ2-7; TRBD1 might be the D (5 bases). Germline CDR1 reads MNHNY; CDR2 reads SVGAGI (reference sequence). V was cut by 5 bases and J by 5 bases, with 22 bases left in between. The CDR3 spans 16 residues. Written as DNA, the CDR3 is TGTGCCAGCAGTACTCCCTTGGGGCCTAAAGGGGACGAGCAGTACTTC. Translation: CASSTPLGPKGDEQYF.

A remark on this clone: Relative to the germline gene, one junction end is altered; a read error may explain this. The V call is TRBV7-9, the J call TRBJ2-2; 10 positions match TRBD1. The CDR3 extends over 15 amino acids. Per germline, CDR1 SEHNR and CDR2 FQNEAQ (reference sequence). The CDR3 loop reads CAGSKGQGITGELFF. The CDR3 DNA is TGTGCCGGCAGCAAGGGACAGGGGATCACCGGGGAGCTGTTTTTT.